The T cell receptor beta chain under discussion was sequenced for a study of blood T cells in healthy people across ages. Trimming took 4 bases from V and 2 from J, leaving 14 bases between them. The CDR3 runs 14 residues. Germline CDR1 reads SQVTM; CDR2 reads ANQGSEA. A few counts support this clonotype. Its cognate antigen is unknown. Whole-study findings and limits: With unsorted PBMCs, a conclusive comparison of naive versus antigen-experienced cells was not possible.

Using a J-beta primer mix together with a sample-barcoded 5' primer, a second PCR was run for about 7 to 12 cycles. TCRdb re-derived calls from the 5' RACE reads in MiXCR, one entry per CDR3 protein. This sample has roughly 680,000 distinct CDR3 sequences, with roughly half found just once. Specimen: blood. The clonotype originates from a woman of 80 years or more in good health. The chain uses TRBV29-1 and TRBJ2-5, with no clear D. In nucleotides, the CDR3 is TGCAGCGTTGGGGTCGGGCTACATCAAGAGACCCAGTACTTC. Amino acid sequence: CSVGVGLHQETQYF.